A selection of T cell receptor beta chains follows, all from one sample in a study of OX40 agonist ivuxolimab in advanced cancers. TCRdb's table, derived via immunoSEQ multiplex PCR, lists solely in-frame clones and lacks some. The table shows tens of thousands of clones, with 80% to 90% occurring only once. The starting material was CD4+ or CD8+ T cells sorted from blood, obtained in a trial of the OX40 agonist ivuxolimab. The receptors come from an adult with an advanced solid tumor such as melanoma, head and neck, liver or kidney cancer. CDR3s include the opening cysteine and the closing phenylalanine or tryptophan. D genes are given only for firm matches. Rows may omit the clone size; those that give it use once, few, many or a size class.

CDR3aa: CSASVTSGRPTDTQYF
CDR3nt: TGCAGCGCCAGCGTAACTAGCGGGAGGCCCACAGATACGCAGTATTTT
abundance: NA
v_gene: TRBV29-1
d_gene: TRBD2
j_gene: TRBJ2-3
len: 16

CDR3aa: CASIGQGYNNEQFF
CDR3nt: TGTGCCAGCATAGGGCAGGGGTATAACAATGAGCAGTTCTTC
abundance: NA
v_gene: TRBV6-1
d_gene: NA
j_gene: TRBJ2-1
len: 14

CDR3aa: CASSYRTGGYDEQYF
CDR3nt: TGTGCCAGCAGCTATCGGACAGGGGGCTACGACGAGCAGTACTTC
abundance: NA
v_gene: TRBV7-8
d_gene: TRBD1
j_gene: TRBJ2-7
len: 15

CDR3aa: CASSLGQPANTGELFF
CDR3nt: TGTGCCAGCAGCTTAGGACAGCCCGCGAACACCGGGGAGCTGTTTTTT
abundance: NA
v_gene: TRBV7-6
d_gene: NA
j_gene: TRBJ2-2
len: 16

CDR3aa: CASSLIISQGAIYF
CDR3nt: TGTGCCAGCAGTTTAATTATAAGCCAGGGGGCCATATATTTT
abundance: NA
v_gene: TRBV28
d_gene: TRBD1
j_gene: TRBJ1-3
len: 14

CDR3aa: CAIDPLANYGYTF
CDR3nt: TGTGCCATCGACCCGTTAGCTAACTATGGCTACACCTTC
abundance: NA
v_gene: TRBV6-1
d_gene: NA
j_gene: TRBJ1-2
len: 13

CDR3aa: CASTSEFGELFF
CDR3nt: TGTGCCAGCACCAGCGAGTTCGGGGAGCTGTTTTTT
abundance: NA
v_gene: TRBV9
d_gene: NA
j_gene: TRBJ2-2
len: 12

CDR3aa: CASSQESGDFPDQPQHF
CDR3nt: TGCGCCAGCAGCCAAGAATCAGGAGACTTTCCCGATCAGCCCCAGCATTTT
abundance: NA
v_gene: TRBV4-1
d_gene: NA
j_gene: TRBJ1-5
len: 17

CDR3aa: CASSSPGNQPQHF
CDR3nt: TGTGCCAGTAGTTCCCCAGGGAATCAGCCCCAGCATTTT
abundance: NA
v_gene: TRBV19
d_gene: NA
j_gene: TRBJ1-5
len: 13

CDR3aa: CASSSGRRQETQYF
CDR3nt: TGTGCCAGCAGCTCGGGGAGGAGACAAGAGACCCAGTACTTC
abundance: NA
v_gene: TRBV6-6
d_gene: NA
j_gene: TRBJ2-5
len: 14

CDR3aa: CASSPHDRVPITEAFF
CDR3nt: TGTGCCAGCAGCCCGCACGACAGGGTACCGATCACTGAAGCTTTCTTT
abundance: NA
v_gene: TRBV7-9
d_gene: TRBD1
j_gene: TRBJ1-1
len: 16

CDR3aa: CAWAGRGLTYEQYF
CDR3nt: TGTGCCTGGGCCGGGCGGGGACTAACCTACGAGCAGTACTTC
abundance: NA
v_gene: TRBV30
d_gene: TRBD2
j_gene: TRBJ2-7
len: 14

CDR3aa: CASSYSSTYEQYF
CDR3nt: TGTGCCAGCAGTTACTCGAGCACCTACGAGCAGTACTTC
abundance: NA
v_gene: TRBV6-6
d_gene: NA
j_gene: TRBJ2-7
len: 13

CDR3aa: CASRGRNEQFF
CDR3nt: TGTGCCAGCAGGGGCAGGAATGAGCAGTTCTTC
abundance: NA
v_gene: TRBV25-1
d_gene: NA
j_gene: TRBJ2-1
len: 11

CDR3aa: CASSLAGAPNEKLFF
CDR3nt: TGTGCCAGCAGCTTGGCCGGGGCCCCTAATGAAAAACTGTTTTTT
abundance: NA
v_gene: TRBV5-6
d_gene: NA
j_gene: TRBJ1-4
len: 15

CDR3aa: CSVGIRVDTEAFF
CDR3nt: TGCAGCGTCGGAATTCGGGTGGACACTGAAGCTTTCTTT
abundance: NA
v_gene: TRBV29-1
d_gene: NA
j_gene: TRBJ1-1
len: 13

CDR3aa: CASSDPPGGGRSTDTQYF
CDR3nt: TGTGCCAGCAGCGACCCGCCTGGGGGGGGACGTAGCACAGATACGCAGTATTTT
abundance: NA
v_gene: TRBV9
d_gene: TRBD2
j_gene: TRBJ2-3
len: 18

CDR3aa: CASSQYRGDQPQHF
CDR3nt: TGTGCCAGCAGTCAGTACAGGGGGGATCAGCCCCAGCATTTT
abundance: NA
v_gene: TRBV6-1
d_gene: TRBD1
j_gene: TRBJ1-5
len: 14

CDR3aa: CSVEDLLQGEDRAFF
CDR3nt: TGCAGCGTTGAAGATCTTCTCCAGGGGGAAGATCGGGCTTTCTTT
abundance: NA
v_gene: TRBV29-1
d_gene: TRBD1
j_gene: TRBJ1-1
len: 15

CDR3aa: CAISEAGTSVPTDTQYF
CDR3nt: TGTGCCATCAGTGAGGCCGGGACTAGCGTCCCCACAGATACGCAGTATTTT
abundance: NA
v_gene: TRBV10-3
d_gene: TRBD2
j_gene: TRBJ2-3
len: 17

CDR3aa: CASSSNRGQGNEQFF
CDR3nt: TGTGCCAGCAGTTCGAACAGGGGGCAAGGGAATGAGCAGTTCTTC
abundance: few
v_gene: TRBV27
d_gene: TRBD1
j_gene: TRBJ2-1
len: 15

CDR3aa: CAIGTENTEAFF
CDR3nt: TGTGCCATCGGCACAGAGAACACTGAAGCTTTCTTT
abundance: NA
v_gene: TRBV10-3
d_gene: NA
j_gene: TRBJ1-1
len: 12

CDR3aa: CASSISGNSYEQYF
CDR3nt: TGTGCCAGTAGTATATCCGGGAACTCCTACGAGCAGTACTTC
abundance: NA
v_gene: TRBV19
d_gene: NA
j_gene: TRBJ2-7
len: 14

CDR3aa: CASTSGTAGTEAFF
CDR3nt: TGTGCCAGTACCTCGGGGACGGCGGGTACTGAAGCTTTCTTT
abundance: NA
v_gene: TRBV27
d_gene: NA
j_gene: TRBJ1-1
len: 14

CDR3aa: CASSDTGPSEQYF
CDR3nt: TGTGCCAGCAGTGATACAGGGCCATCCGAGCAGTACTTC
abundance: NA
v_gene: TRBV6-1
d_gene: NA
j_gene: TRBJ2-7
len: 13

CDR3aa: CASDGTDYEQYF
CDR3nt: TGTGCCAGCGACGGGACAGACTACGAGCAGTACTTC
abundance: NA
v_gene: TRBV6-1
d_gene: TRBD1
j_gene: TRBJ2-7
len: 12

CDR3aa: CASRLTGDSVYGYTF
CDR3nt: TGTGCCAGCAGACTAACAGGGGATTCTGTCTATGGCTACACCTTC
abundance: once
v_gene: TRBV2
d_gene: TRBD1
j_gene: TRBJ1-2
len: 15

CDR3aa: CAWSGGTPTGELFF
CDR3nt: TGTGCCTGGAGTGGCGGGACACCCACCGGGGAGCTGTTTTTT
abundance: NA
v_gene: TRBV30
d_gene: NA
j_gene: TRBJ2-2
len: 14

CDR3aa: CASSPHLREGLRDTQYF
CDR3nt: TGCGCCAGCAGCCCCCATCTGCGGGAGGGCCTGAGAGATACGCAGTATTTT
abundance: NA
v_gene: TRBV5-1
d_gene: TRBD2
j_gene: TRBJ2-3
len: 17

CDR3aa: CAWSSGTSGRAYEQYF
CDR3nt: TGTGCCTGGAGTTCCGGGACTAGCGGGAGGGCCTACGAGCAGTACTTC
abundance: NA
v_gene: TRBV30
d_gene: TRBD2
j_gene: TRBJ2-7
len: 16

CDR3aa: CASSLQGDTEAFF
CDR3nt: TGTGCCAGCAGTCTTCAGGGGGACACTGAAGCTTTCTTT
abundance: NA
v_gene: TRBV28
d_gene: TRBD1
j_gene: TRBJ1-1
len: 13

CDR3aa: CSVRDSGNTIYF
CDR3nt: TGCAGCGTTCGGGACTCTGGAAACACCATATATTTT
abundance: NA
v_gene: TRBV29-1
d_gene: NA
j_gene: TRBJ1-3
len: 12

CDR3aa: CASSMAGGAYNEQFF
CDR3nt: TGTGCCAGTAGTATGGCGGGGGGAGCCTACAATGAGCAGTTCTTC
abundance: NA
v_gene: TRBV19
d_gene: TRBD2
j_gene: TRBJ2-1
len: 15

CDR3aa: CASSLGGDNSPLHF
CDR3nt: TGCGCCAGCAGCTTGGGCGGGGATAATTCACCCCTCCACTTT
abundance: NA
v_gene: TRBV5-1
d_gene: NA
j_gene: TRBJ1-6
len: 14

CDR3aa: CASSPDGRYYEQYF
CDR3nt: TGTGCCAGCAGCCCAGACGGGAGGTACTACGAGCAGTACTTC
abundance: once
v_gene: TRBV9
d_gene: TRBD2
j_gene: TRBJ2-7
len: 14

CDR3aa: CASSLAPTRDEKLFF
CDR3nt: TGCGCCAGCAGCTTGGCCCCTACAAGGGACGAAAAACTGTTTTTT
abundance: NA
v_gene: TRBV5-1
d_gene: NA
j_gene: TRBJ1-4
len: 15

CDR3aa: CATSRTSGRDLVEHEQYF
CDR3nt: TGTGCCACCAGTCGGACTAGCGGGAGGGATTTGGTAGAACACGAGCAGTACTTC
abundance: NA
v_gene: TRBV15
d_gene: TRBD2
j_gene: TRBJ2-7
len: 18

CDR3aa: CASSIPSGITDEQFF
CDR3nt: TGTGCCAGTAGTATCCCTAGCGGGATTACAGATGAGCAGTTCTTC
abundance: NA
v_gene: TRBV19
d_gene: TRBD2
j_gene: TRBJ2-1
len: 15

CDR3aa: CASSPRGDNYGYTF
CDR3nt: TGTGCCAGCAGCCCCAGGGGAGATAACTATGGCTACACCTTC
abundance: few
v_gene: TRBV9
d_gene: NA
j_gene: TRBJ1-2
len: 14

CDR3aa: CASRRTGDNTEAFF
CDR3nt: TGTGCCAGCAGGCGGACAGGGGATAACACTGAAGCTTTCTTT
abundance: NA
v_gene: TRBV6-5
d_gene: TRBD1
j_gene: TRBJ1-1
len: 14

CDR3aa: CASSEARTNTGELFF
CDR3nt: TGCGCCAGCAGCGAGGCAAGAACGAACACCGGGGAGCTGTTTTTT
abundance: NA
v_gene: TRBV5-1
d_gene: NA
j_gene: TRBJ2-2
len: 15

CDR3aa: CASKEGQGGVSGYTF
CDR3nt: TGTGCCAGTAAAGAGGGACAGGGAGGAGTCTCTGGCTACACCTTC
abundance: few
v_gene: TRBV19
d_gene: TRBD1
j_gene: TRBJ1-2
len: 15

CDR3aa: CASSLQENTEAFF
CDR3nt: TGTGCCAGCAGCTTACAGGAGAACACTGAAGCTTTCTTT
abundance: NA
v_gene: TRBV7-3
d_gene: NA
j_gene: TRBJ1-1
len: 13